This T cell receptor beta chain was sequenced during a study of neurological immune-mediated disorders. The CDR3 extends over 12 amino acids. Trimming stripped 9 bases from V and 6 bases from J, with 12 bases between. This clonotype was observed at least ten times. TCRdb processed the 5' RACE reads anew with MiXCR; each CDR3 protein has one entry. Of tens of thousands of distinct CDR3 sequences detected, 3.6% appear once; the ten largest clones hold 1.5% to 2%. Specimen: PBMCs. The TCR originated in a man under 40 with multiple sclerosis. The rearrangement joins TRBV12-3 or TRBV12-4 to TRBJ1-5; weak D call: TRBD1 (6 bases). The CDR3 DNA reads as TGTGCCAGTAGAAGGGGGGGTCAGCCCCAGCATTTT. This sequence encodes CASRRGGQPQHF.